Listed here is a single TCR beta chain. As yet, its antigen is unknown. Data came from immunoSEQ multiplex PCR; TCRdb stores just in-frame clones and leaves some out. The sample has about 58,000 clones; around nine tenths are singletons. This CDR3 comprises 15 residues. Germline values: CDR1 SGHNT, CDR2 YYREEE (reference sequence). Trimming removed 4 bases at V and 1 base at J, with 14 bases between. The data derive from a study of OX40 agonist ivuxolimab in advanced cancers. Whole-study findings and limits: Some of the lowest clonal expansion was seen in partial responders at 0.1-3.0 mg/kg. In the 0.1 to 3.0 mg/kg range, CD4+ and CD8+ blood T cells had expanded clonally by week 6.

Systemic immunosuppression or a history of autoimmune disease excluded patients. The origin of this receptor is an adult with an advanced solid tumor such as melanoma, head and neck, liver or kidney cancer. The sample consisted of CD4+ or CD8+ T cells sorted from blood, taken in a trial of the OX40 agonist ivuxolimab. V and J are TRBV5-4 and TRBJ1-1; D possibly corresponds to TRBD1 (5 bases). CDR3 amino acids: CASSLPGASNTEAFF. The CDR3 region has the DNA TGTGCCAGCAGCCTCCCCGGGGCATCGAACACTGAAGCTTTCTTT.